The 30 T cell receptor beta chains reported below all come from one sample, sequenced in a study of blood T cell repertoires in COVID-19. Here immunoSEQ multiplex PCR was the method, and the copy in TCRdb shows in-frame clones only, minus some. The repertoire has tens of thousands of clones, around 86% of them found once; the top ten carry 1% to 1.5%. Sequenced: peripheral blood. Receptors were obtained from an elderly woman with acute or convalescent COVID-19.

The chain recombines TRBV7-8 with TRBJ1-1; 7 positions match TRBD1. Germline CDR1 is SGHVS and CDR2 is FQNEAQ. V dropped 5 bases and J dropped 0; count of bases not matched to a gene: 9. The CDR3 totals 16 residues. The CDR3 spells CASSPLRDSMNTEAFF. The CDR3 bases are TGTGCCAGCAGCCCACTCCGGGACAGCATGAACACTGAAGCTTTCTTT.

The V and J genes are TRBV5-5 and TRBJ2-5, with a weak D call TRBD1 (5 bases). The V end was cut by 5 bases, the J end by 5 bases, with 10 bases between. Looked up from germline, CDR1 is SGHKS and CDR2 is YYEKEE (reference sequence). The CDR3 contains 12 residues. CDR3 loop: CASSGAGETQYF. The CDR3 DNA reads as TGTGCCAGCAGTGGGGCAGGGGAGACCCAGTACTTC.

The chain couples TRBV19 to TRBJ1-6, with D uncertain. There are 13 residues in the CDR3. In germline, CDR1 is LNHDA, CDR2 SQIVND (reference sequence). V lost 0 bases and J lost 9, with 6 bases in between. The CDR3 spells CASSIDGSSPLHF. The DNA for the CDR3 is TGTGCCAGTAGTATAGATGGTAGTTCACCCCTCCACTTT.

This chain connects TRBV6-2 or TRBV6-3 to TRBJ1-5; 10 nucleotides agree with TRBD1. CDR3 size: 14 residues. The ends lost 6 bases at V and 6 bases at J; junction bases unmatched: 5. Looked up from germline, CDR1 is MNHEY and CDR2 is SVGEGT. The DNA of the CDR3 is TGTGCCAGCAGCCGACAGGGGGCTTTTCAGCCCCAGCATTTT. Translated: CASSRQGAFQPQHF.

Here the CDR3 DNA reads TGTGCCAGCAGCCCAGGACTAGCGAGATACAATGAGCAGTTCTTC. This translates into CASSPGLARYNEQFF. The V call is TRBV7-7, the J call TRBJ2-1; TRBD2 matches at 9 bases. CDR3 size: 15 residues. Germline lookup yields CDR1 SSHAT and CDR2 FNYEAQ (reference sequence). Losses at the gene ends were 5 bases for V and 4 bases for J; bases not matched to a gene: 6.

CDR3 region: CASSHMKRWETQYF. CDR3 DNA: TGCGCCAGCAGTCACATGAAGCGGTGGGAGACCCAGTACTTC. This chain links TRBV23-1 with TRBJ2-5; a weak D match, TRBD2 (5 bases). TRBV23-1 is an ORF, and what it does is uncertain. The CDR3 loop spans 14 amino acids. Trimming removed 3 bases at V and 5 bases at J, with 13 bases between.

V is TRBV10-3 and J is TRBJ1-2, with D perhaps TRBD1 (5 bases). The CDR3 contains 14 residues. Germline CDR1 and CDR2: ENHRY and SYGVKD. Trimming took 3 bases from V and 0 from J, leaving 8 bases between them. CDR3 DNA: TGTGCCATCAGTGACAGGGAAACTAACTATGGCTACACCTTC. Protein product: CAISDRETNYGYTF.

The J gene is TRBJ1-1, the V gene TRBV7-2; the match to TRBD1 covers 9 bases. In germline, CDR1 is SGHTA, CDR2 FQGNSA. The V and J ends lost 3 bases and 4 bases, in that order; junction bases with no gene match: 6. This CDR3 has 15 amino acids. The CDR3 protein is CASSLGQGGSTEAFF. The DNA for the CDR3 is TGTGCCAGCAGCTTGGGACAGGGTGGGAGCACTGAAGCTTTCTTT.

V and J are TRBV28 and TRBJ2-1; TRBD2 matches 8 bases. CDR1 MDHEN and CDR2 SYDVKM come from the germline V gene. The CDR3 sequence is 16 residues long. The V and J ends lost 5 bases and 2 bases, in that order; junction bases with no gene match: 8. The CDR3 DNA follows: TGTGCCAGCAGTCCGTGGACTAGCCGCACCTACAATGAGCAGTTCTTC. Its translation is CASSPWTSRTYNEQFF.

This chain uses TRBV5-8 with TRBJ1-5; 7 nucleotides line up with TRBD1. Germline CDR1 is SGHTS and CDR2 is YDEGEE. V was clipped by 5 bases and J by 0 bases; unmatched bases: 5. CDR3 length equals 15 residues. DNA of the CDR3: TGTGCCAGCAGTAGGGGGCCCCATAGCAATCAGCCCCAGCATTTT. Amino acid sequence: CASSRGPHSNQPQHF.

The chain employs TRBV28 and TRBJ2-3; 13 bases are a match to TRBD2. CDR3 size: 16 residues. J gave up 3 bases and V 3 bases, and 3 bases lay outside the gene matches. The V gene's germline CDR1 is MDHEN and CDR2 SYDVKM. The DNA of the CDR3 is TGTGCCAGCAGTTTTCGACTAGCGGGAGGTACAGATACGCAGTATTTT. Its translation is CASSFRLAGGTDTQYF.

This chain connects TRBV11-2 to TRBJ2-2; possible D gene TRBD2, 6 bases. V was pared by 6 bases and J by 6 bases, with 11 bases between. Germline values: CDR1 SGHAT, CDR2 FQNNGV. The CDR3 has 13 amino acids. CDR3 bases: TGTGCCAGCAGGGTCTCGGGGGCCGGGGAGCTGTTTTTT. This encodes CASRVSGAGELFF.

The table lists this clone with a few counts. The chain links TRBV7-2 to TRBJ2-7, with 9 bases identical to TRBD2. Unmatched junction bases numbered 11, after V lost 3 bases and J lost 5 bases. The germline V gene encodes CDR1 SGHTA and CDR2 FQGNSA. The CDR3 is made up of 16 amino acids. The CDR3 DNA reads TGTGCCAGCAGCTTTGGGGTCAGTAGCGGGGGAAACGAGCAGTACTTC. Its protein product is CASSFGVSSGGNEQYF.

This rearrangement joins TRBV28 to TRBJ1-2, with 7 bases fitting TRBD1. The CDR3 runs to 15 residues. Germline CDR1 and CDR2: MDHEN and SYDVKM. The trim removed 3 bases at V and 4 bases at J, leaving 8 bases unmatched. The CDR3 region is CASSFRPGGGYGYTF. As DNA, the CDR3 is TGTGCCAGCAGTTTTCGGCCAGGGGGAGGCTATGGCTACACCTTC.

The V call is TRBV12-5, the J call TRBJ1-5, with D tentatively TRBD1 (5 bases). CDR3 length equals 12 residues. Germline V gives CDR1 LGHNT, CDR2 FRNRAP. Trimming shortened V by 6 bases and J by 5 bases, and 8 bases separated the two germline ends. CDR3 bases: TGTGCTAGTGGGTCGACAGATCAGCCCCAGCATTTT. The encoded protein is CASGSTDQPQHF.

The V gene is TRBV5-4, the J gene TRBJ1-2; the D gene is possibly TRBD1 (6 bases). V gave up 1 base and J gave up 4 bases, with 8 bases separating them. There are 13 residues in the CDR3. Germline V gene sequence: CDR1 SGHNT, CDR2 YYREEE (reference sequence). The CDR3 reads CASSLRDIYGYTF. The CDR3 DNA follows: TGTGCCAGCAGCTTGCGGGACATCTATGGCTACACCTTC. The entire variable domain, with the rest obtained from reference TRBV5-4 and TRBJ1-2, is as follows: ETGVTQSPTHLIKTRGQQVTLRCSSQSGHNTVSWYQQALGQGPQFIFQYYREEENGRGNFPPRFSGLQFPNYSSELNVNALELDDSALYLCASSLRDIYGYTFGSGTRLTVV.

The V gene is TRBV6-2 or TRBV6-3, the J gene TRBJ2-3; 10 bases agree with TRBD1. Trimming removed 1 base from V and 8 bases from J; junction bases left unmatched: 3. CDR1 is MNHEY and CDR2 is SVGEGT in the germline V gene. This CDR3 has 14 amino acids. CDR3 protein: CASSYLRTGGTQYF. The CDR3 DNA reads as TGTGCCAGCAGTTACTTGCGGACAGGGGGTACGCAGTATTTT.

The rearrangement uses TRBV5-1 and TRBJ2-7, with a possible D match to TRBD2 (7 bases). Trimming stripped 5 bases from V and 0 bases from J, with 12 bases between. Germline V gene data show CDR1 as SGHRS and CDR2 as YFSETQ. There are 14 residues in the CDR3. The CDR3 DNA reads TGCGCCAGCAGTCCGGGGGGCCTCTCCTACGAGCAGTACTTC. Its protein product is CASSPGGLSYEQYF.

This clone was seen a handful of times. The chain uses TRBV6-4 and TRBJ2-1; D is possibly TRBD1 (6 bases). Between the trimmed V and J ends, which lost 10 bases and 4 bases, there was a span of 17 bases. Germline-derived CDR1 and CDR2 are MRHNA and SNTAGT. The CDR3 is 14 residues long. CDR3 residues: CATSAGVGYNEQFF. As DNA, the CDR3 is TGTGCCACCTCAGCAGGGGTGGGGTACAATGAGCAGTTCTTC.

The rearrangement links TRBV18 to TRBJ1-1; D possibly corresponds to TRBD1 (5 bases). V was trimmed by 2 bases and J by 1 base, leaving 17 bases between them. This CDR3 comprises 17 residues. Germline CDR1 is KGHSH and CDR2 is LQKENI. The CDR3 loop is CASSPFGGPGENTEAFF. The CDR3 nucleotides are TGTGCCAGCTCACCATTCGGGGGTCCGGGGGAGAACACTGAAGCTTTCTTT.

V gene TRBV6-6 combines with J gene TRBJ2-6, with D uncertain. V was shortened by 5 bases and J by 3 bases, with 8 bases between the two germline ends. Germline CDR1 and CDR2: MNHNY and SVGAGI (reference sequence). The CDR3 covers 14 residues. The CDR3 sequence is CASSRGVGANVLTF. The CDR3 nucleotides read TGTGCCAGCAGTCGCGGAGTTGGGGCCAACGTCCTGACTTTC.

In this sample, this clone turned up a few times. The chain is built from TRBV7-3 and TRBJ2-5, with 7 bases fitting TRBD2. CDR1 is SGHTA and CDR2 is FQGTGA in the germline V gene. V gave up 3 bases and J gave up 7 bases; unmatched junction bases: 5. The CDR3 contains 13 residues. CDR3 coding DNA: TGTGCCAGCAGCTTTGAGGGGAGGGGGACCCAGTACTTC. It codes for CASSFEGRGTQYF.

The chain joins TRBV18 to TRBJ2-1; TRBD1 matches 8 bases. Germline lookup yields CDR1 KGHSH and CDR2 LQKENI. The CDR3 is made up of 15 amino acids. The V gene end was trimmed by 5 bases and the J gene end by 5 bases; junction bases not matched to a gene: 8. In DNA, the CDR3 is TGTGCCAGCTCAGCCGGGACAGGCTCACACAATGAGCAGTTCTTC. Translation gives CASSAGTGSHNEQFF.

The rearrangement uses TRBV29-1 and TRBJ1-1; the D gene is possibly TRBD1 (5 bases). From germline, CDR1 is SQVTM and CDR2 ANQGSEA. The CDR3 runs 14 residues. Trimming took 6 bases from V and 5 from J, leaving 19 bases between them. CDR3 bases: TGCAGCGTCGCTCCTGGGACTGGAGGGACTGAAGCTTTCTTT. It specifies CSVAPGTGGTEAFF.

The V and J genes are TRBV9 and TRBJ2-3; 10 bases align to TRBD1. CDR1 is SGDLS and CDR2 is YYNGEE in the germline V gene. V lost 6 bases to trimming and J lost 2 bases; unmatched junction nucleotides: 9. CDR3 length: 16 amino acids. The CDR3 here is CASTRQGARATDTQYF. CDR3 DNA: TGTGCCAGCACCAGACAGGGGGCGCGGGCCACAGATACGCAGTATTTT. The whole variable domain, filled in from reference TRBV9 and TRBJ2-3, reads DSGVTQTPKHLITATGQRVTLRCSPRSGDLSVYWYQQSLDQGLQFLIQYYNGEERAKGNILERFSAQQFPDLHSELNLSSLELGDSALYFCASTRQGARATDTQYFGPGTRLTVL.

The CDR3 DNA sequence: TGTGCCAGCAGCTTAAGGGGACAGGGAGACTATGGCTACACCTTC. The encoded protein is CASSLRGQGDYGYTF. The V gene is TRBV7-9, the J gene TRBJ1-2, with 9 bases lining up with TRBD1. Germline V gene sequence: CDR1 SEHNR, CDR2 FQNEAQ (reference sequence). J was trimmed by 3 bases and V by 2 bases; bases with no gene match: 4. The length of the CDR3 is 15 residues.

This clone was seen only once. The chain carries TRBV19 and TRBJ1-5, with 9 bases matching TRBD1. Germline CDR1 reads LNHDA; CDR2 reads SQIVND (reference sequence). After removal of 4 bases from V and 1 base from J, the junction contained 14 bases not matched to a gene. CDR3 length: 19 amino acids. The CDR3 region is CASSTHVGTGQGSNQPQHF. CDR3 coding DNA: TGTGCCAGTAGTACCCATGTGGGGACAGGGCAAGGAAGCAATCAGCCCCAGCATTTT.

V and J are TRBV9 and TRBJ2-2; D is uncertain. The CDR3 consists of 12 residues. Looked up from germline, CDR1 is SGDLS and CDR2 is YYNGEE. Deletions cut 5 bases from V and 8 bases from J, with 10 bases between. The CDR3, as DNA: TGTGCCAGCAGTCATACCAGAGGGGAGCTGTTTTTT. Residues: CASSHTRGELFF.

The V call is TRBV6-5, the J call TRBJ1-2; a possible D gene is TRBD1 (6 bases). The CDR3 has 15 residues. Germline lookup yields CDR1 MNHEY and CDR2 SVGAGI. V shed 2 bases and J shed 4 bases, with 14 bases lying between them. As DNA, the CDR3 is TGTGCCAGCAGTTACGTGGGACAACAGTTCTATGGCTACACCTTC. Protein: CASSYVGQQFYGYTF.

The chain carries TRBV19 and TRBJ2-2; the match to TRBD1 covers 9 bases. The V segment lost 5 bases and the J segment 5 bases; nucleotides outside the gene matches: 6. The CDR3 runs to 15 residues. Germline V CDR1 and CDR2: LNHDA, SQIVND (reference sequence). The CDR3 spells CASSPTGGMTGELFF. The CDR3 DNA sequence: TGTGCCAGTAGTCCCACAGGGGGCATGACCGGGGAGCTGTTTTTT.